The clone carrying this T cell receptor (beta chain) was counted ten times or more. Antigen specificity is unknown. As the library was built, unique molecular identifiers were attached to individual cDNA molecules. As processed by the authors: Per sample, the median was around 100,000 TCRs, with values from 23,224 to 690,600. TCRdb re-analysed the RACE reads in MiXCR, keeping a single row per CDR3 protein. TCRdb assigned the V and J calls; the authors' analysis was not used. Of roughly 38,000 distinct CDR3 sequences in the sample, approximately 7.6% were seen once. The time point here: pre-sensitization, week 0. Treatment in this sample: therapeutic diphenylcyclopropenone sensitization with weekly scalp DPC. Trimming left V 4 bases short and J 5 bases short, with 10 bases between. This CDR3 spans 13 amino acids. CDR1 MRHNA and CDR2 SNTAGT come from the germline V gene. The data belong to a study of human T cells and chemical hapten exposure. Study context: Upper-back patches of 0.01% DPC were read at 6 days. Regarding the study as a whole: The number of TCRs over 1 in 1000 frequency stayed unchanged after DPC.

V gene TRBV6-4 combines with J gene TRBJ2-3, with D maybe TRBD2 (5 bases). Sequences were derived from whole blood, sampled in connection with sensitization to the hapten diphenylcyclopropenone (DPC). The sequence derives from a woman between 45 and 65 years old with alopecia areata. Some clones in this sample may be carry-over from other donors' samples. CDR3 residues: CASSVNEGDTQYF. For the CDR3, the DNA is TGTGCCAGCAGTGTGAACGAGGGAGATACGCAGTATTTT.